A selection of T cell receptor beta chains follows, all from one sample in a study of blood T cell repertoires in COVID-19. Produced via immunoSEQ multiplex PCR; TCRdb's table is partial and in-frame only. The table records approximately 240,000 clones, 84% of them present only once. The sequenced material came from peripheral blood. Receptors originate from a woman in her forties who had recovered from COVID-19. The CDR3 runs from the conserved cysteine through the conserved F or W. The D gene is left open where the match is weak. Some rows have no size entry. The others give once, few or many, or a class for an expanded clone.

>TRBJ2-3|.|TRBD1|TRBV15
CATSIQGEIDTQYF
TGTGCCACCAGCATACAGGGGGAAATAGATACGCAGTATTTT
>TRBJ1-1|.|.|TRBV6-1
CASSEGGTEAFF
TGTGCCAGCAGTGAGGGGGGTACTGAAGCTTTCTTT
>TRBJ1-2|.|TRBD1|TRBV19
CASTRGDGDNYGYTF
TGTGCCAGTACCAGGGGGGACGGAGATAACTATGGCTACACCTTC
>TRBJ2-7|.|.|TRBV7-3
CASSLSSSLGEQYF
TGTGCCAGCAGCTTAAGTTCCAGTCTAGGCGAGCAGTACTTC
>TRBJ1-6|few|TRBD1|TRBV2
CASRGYGQVNSPLHF
TGTGCCAGCAGAGGGTACGGACAGGTTAATTCACCCCTCCACTTT
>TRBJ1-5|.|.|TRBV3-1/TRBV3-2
CASSQDATRNQPQHF
TGTGCCAGCAGCCAAGACGCCACACGAAATCAGCCCCAGCATTTT
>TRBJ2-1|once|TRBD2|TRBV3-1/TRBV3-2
CASSPGTSGGDEQFF
TGTGCCAGCAGCCCCGGGACTAGCGGGGGGGATGAGCAGTTCTTC
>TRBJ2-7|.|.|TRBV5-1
CASSRPSSYEQYF
TGCGCCAGCAGCCGTCCCAGCTCCTACGAGCAGTACTTC
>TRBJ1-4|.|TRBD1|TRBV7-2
CASSSQGDGTNEKLFF
TGTGCCAGCAGCTCGCAGGGGGATGGTACTAATGAAAAACTGTTTTTT
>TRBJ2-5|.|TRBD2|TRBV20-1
CSASHPSAGGLGGTQYF
TGCAGTGCTAGTCACCCCTCCGCGGGGGGCCTTGGGGGGACCCAGTACTTC
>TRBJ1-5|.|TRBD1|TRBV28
CASSSQQGGAEQPQHF
TGTGCCAGCAGTTCCCAGCAAGGGGGCGCGGAACAGCCCCAGCATTTT
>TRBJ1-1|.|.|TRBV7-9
CASSLGGTLRRAFF
TGTGCCAGCAGCTTAGGCGGGACCTTACGGAGGGCTTTCTTT
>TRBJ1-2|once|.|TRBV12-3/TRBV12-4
CASSLASETVPTF
TGTGCCAGCAGTTTAGCGTCTGAGACAGTCCCAACCTTC
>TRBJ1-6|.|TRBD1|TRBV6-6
CASSEEQGARSPLHF
TGTGCCAGCAGCGAGGAACAGGGGGCGCGGTCACCCCTCCACTTT
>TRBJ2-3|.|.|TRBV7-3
CASSLTPQRATDTQYF
TGTGCCAGCAGCTTAACGCCCCAGCGGGCGACAGATACGCAGTATTTT
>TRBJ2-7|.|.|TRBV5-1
CASSSLYEQYF
TGCGCCAGCAGCTCTTTATACGAGCAGTACTTC
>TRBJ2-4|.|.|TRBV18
CASSPPGQAKNIQYF
TGTGCCAGCTCACCTCCAGGGCAAGCCAAAAACATTCAGTACTTC
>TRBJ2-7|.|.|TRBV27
CASSFAGMSHEQYF
TGTGCCAGCAGTTTCGCGGGTATGTCTCACGAGCAGTACTTC
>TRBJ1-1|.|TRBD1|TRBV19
CASRRLQGTPEAFF
TGTGCCAGTAGAAGACTACAGGGGACCCCTGAAGCTTTCTTT
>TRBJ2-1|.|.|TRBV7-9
CASSSSGNLGADEQFF
TGTGCCAGCAGCTCGTCCGGGAACCTGGGGGCGGATGAGCAGTTCTTC
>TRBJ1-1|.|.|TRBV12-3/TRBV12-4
CASRNSGTEVAFF
TGTGCCAGCAGGAATTCCGGGACTGAAGTCGCTTTCTTT
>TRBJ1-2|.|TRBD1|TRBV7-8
CASSPGRQGTSYGYTF
TGTGCCAGCAGCCCCGGCAGACAGGGGACCTCCTATGGCTACACCTTC
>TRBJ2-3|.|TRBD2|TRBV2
CASRIQRGGPDTQYF
TGTGCCAGCAGGATACAGCGGGGGGGCCCAGATACGCAGTATTTT
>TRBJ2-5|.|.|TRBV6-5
CASHGGGGETQYF
TGTGCCAGCCACGGGGGTGGGGGAGAGACCCAGTACTTC
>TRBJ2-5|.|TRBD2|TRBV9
CASTVGQRGFQETQYF
TGTGCCAGCACAGTTGGGCAGCGGGGATTCCAAGAGACCCAGTACTTC
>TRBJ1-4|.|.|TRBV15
CATSFGGSGSTNEKLFF
TGTGCCACCAGCTTCGGGGGGTCGGGCTCGACTAATGAAAAACTGTTTTTT
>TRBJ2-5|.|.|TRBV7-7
CASSPLETQYF
TGTGCTAGCAGCCCCCTCGAGACCCAGTACTTC
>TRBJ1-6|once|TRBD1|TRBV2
CASSDPGQGDSPLHF
TGTGCCAGCAGTGACCCGGGACAGGGGGATTCACCCCTCCACTTT
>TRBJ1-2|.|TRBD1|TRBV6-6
CASSPTQTGGIYGYTF
TGTGCCAGCAGCCCGACGCAGACAGGGGGAATCTATGGCTACACCTTC
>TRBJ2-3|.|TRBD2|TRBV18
CASSRISGGAQDTQYF
TGTGCCAGCTCAAGAATTAGCGGGGGGGCCCAAGATACGCAGTATTTT
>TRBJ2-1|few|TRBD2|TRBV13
CASSLRSGSGGRNEQFF
TGTGCCAGCAGCTTAAGGTCCGGTAGCGGGGGGAGGAATGAGCAGTTCTTC
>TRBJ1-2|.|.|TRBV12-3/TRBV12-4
CASSSPRYGYTF
TGTGCCAGCAGTTCCCCCCGCTATGGCTACACCTTC
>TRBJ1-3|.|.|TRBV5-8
CASSLSFGGSVGNTIYF
TGTGCCAGCAGCTTGAGTTTCGGGGGTTCGGTTGGAAACACCATATATTTT
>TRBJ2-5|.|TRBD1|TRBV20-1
CSEGARETQYF
TGCAGTGAGGGGGCGAGAGAGACCCAGTACTTC
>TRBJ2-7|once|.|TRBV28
CASSLYGDNSYEQYF
TGTGCCAGCAGTTTATATGGGGACAACTCCTACGAGCAGTACTTC
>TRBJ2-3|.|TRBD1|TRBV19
CASSPRQGFTDTQYF
TGTGCCAGTAGTCCGAGACAGGGTTTCACAGATACGCAGTATTTT
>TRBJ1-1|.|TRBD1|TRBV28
CASRTGGWAEAFF
TGTGCCAGCAGGACAGGGGGTTGGGCTGAAGCTTTCTTT
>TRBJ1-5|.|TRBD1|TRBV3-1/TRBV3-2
CASSQAPRTGISNQPQHF
TGTGCCAGCAGCCAAGCCCCCCGGACAGGCATAAGCAATCAGCCCCAGCATTTT
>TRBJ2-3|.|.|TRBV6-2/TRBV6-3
CASSFRGVPDTQYF
TGTGCCAGCAGTTTTCGCGGGGTCCCAGATACGCAGTATTTT
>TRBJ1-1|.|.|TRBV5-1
CASIGQEDTEAFF
TGCGCCAGCATTGGGCAGGAAGACACTGAAGCTTTCTTT
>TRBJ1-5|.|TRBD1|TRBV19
CASIGTGGFQPQHF
TGTGCCAGTATTGGGACAGGTGGGTTTCAGCCCCAGCATTTT
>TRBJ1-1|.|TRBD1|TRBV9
CASSVGTGALMNTEAFF
TGTGCCAGCAGCGTCGGGACAGGGGCTTTAATGAACACTGAAGCTTTCTTT
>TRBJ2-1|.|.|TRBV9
CASSLGRVNEQFF
TGTGCCAGCAGCCTAGGCAGGGTCAATGAGCAGTTCTTC
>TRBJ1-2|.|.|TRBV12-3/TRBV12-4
CASSLVLWGYTF
TGTGCCAGCAGTTTAGTACTATGGGGCTACACCTTC
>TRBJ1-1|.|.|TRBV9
CASSVLSGLNTEAFF
TGTGCCAGCAGCGTCCTCTCAGGGTTGAACACTGAAGCTTTCTTT
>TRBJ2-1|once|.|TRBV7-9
CASSLSGFNEQFF
TGTGCCAGCAGCTTATCGGGATTCAATGAGCAGTTCTTC
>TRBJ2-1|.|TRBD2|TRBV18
CASSPEAGVGSDNEQFF
TGTGCCAGCTCACCGGAAGCGGGGGTCGGTTCGGACAATGAGCAGTTCTTC
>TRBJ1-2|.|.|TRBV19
CASSIQGLSNYGYTF
TGTGCCAGTAGTATCCAGGGCCTATCTAACTATGGCTACACCTTC
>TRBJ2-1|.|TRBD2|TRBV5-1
CASSLGLAGGPRSSYNEQFF
TGCGCCAGCAGCTTGGGACTAGCGGGGGGACCTAGAAGCTCCTACAATGAGCAGTTCTTC
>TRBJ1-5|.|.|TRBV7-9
CASSRQTDPPIQPQHF
TGTGCCAGCAGCCGTCAGACAGACCCCCCAATCCAGCCCCAGCATTTT